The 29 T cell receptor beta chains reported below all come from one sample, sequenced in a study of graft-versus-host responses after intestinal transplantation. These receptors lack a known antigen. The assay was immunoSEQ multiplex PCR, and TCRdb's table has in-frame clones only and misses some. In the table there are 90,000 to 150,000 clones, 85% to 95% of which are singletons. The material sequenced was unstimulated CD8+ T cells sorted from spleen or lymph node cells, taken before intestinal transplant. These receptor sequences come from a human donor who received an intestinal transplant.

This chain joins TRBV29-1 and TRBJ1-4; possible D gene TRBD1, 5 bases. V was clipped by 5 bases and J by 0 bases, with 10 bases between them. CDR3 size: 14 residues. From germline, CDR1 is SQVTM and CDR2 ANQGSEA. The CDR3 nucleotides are TGCAGCGTTACGTCAGGGTCAACTAATGAAAAACTGTTTTTT. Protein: CSVTSGSTNEKLFF.

CDR3 sequence: CASSEGRREPQHF. CDR3 sequence (DNA): TGTGCCAGCAGTGAAGGGAGGAGGGAGCCCCAGCATTTT. The chain combines TRBV2 with TRBJ1-5; D not certain. The length of the CDR3 is 13 residues. CDR1 is SNHLY and CDR2 is FYNNEI in the germline V gene. The V and J ends lost 1 base and 8 bases respectively, with 9 bases between them.

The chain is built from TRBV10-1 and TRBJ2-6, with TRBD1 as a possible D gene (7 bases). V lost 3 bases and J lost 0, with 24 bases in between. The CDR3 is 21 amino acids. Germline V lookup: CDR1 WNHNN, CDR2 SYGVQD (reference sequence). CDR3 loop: CASSDRGDSSYGDSGANVLTF. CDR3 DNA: TGCGCCAGCAGTGACCGCGGGGACAGCTCATATGGAGACTCTGGGGCCAACGTCCTGACTTTC.

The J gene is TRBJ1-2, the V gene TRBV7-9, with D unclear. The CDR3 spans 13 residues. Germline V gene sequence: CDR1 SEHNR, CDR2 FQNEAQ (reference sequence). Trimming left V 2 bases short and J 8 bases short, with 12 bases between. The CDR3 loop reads CASSLRWYKGYTF. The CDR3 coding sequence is TGTGCCAGCAGCTTACGGTGGTATAAGGGCTACACCTTC.

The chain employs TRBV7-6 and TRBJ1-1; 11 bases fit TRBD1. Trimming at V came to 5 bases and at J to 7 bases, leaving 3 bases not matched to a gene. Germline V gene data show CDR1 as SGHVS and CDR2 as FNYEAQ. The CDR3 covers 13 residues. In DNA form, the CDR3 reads TGTGCCAGCAGCGCGGACAGGGGGCGTGAAGCTTTCTTT. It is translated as CASSADRGREAFF.

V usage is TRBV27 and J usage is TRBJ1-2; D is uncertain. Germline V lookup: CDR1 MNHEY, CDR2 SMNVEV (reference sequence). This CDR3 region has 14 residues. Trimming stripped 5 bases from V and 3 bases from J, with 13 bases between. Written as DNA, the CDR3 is TGTGCCAGCAGTCCTAGTATCCTTTACTATGGCTACACCTTC. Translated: CASSPSILYYGYTF.

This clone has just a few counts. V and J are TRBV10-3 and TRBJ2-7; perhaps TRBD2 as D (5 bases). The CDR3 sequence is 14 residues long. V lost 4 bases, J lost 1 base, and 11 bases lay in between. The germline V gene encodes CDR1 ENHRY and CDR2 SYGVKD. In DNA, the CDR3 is TGTGCCATCAGTGCGACGGGGATATCCTACGAGCAGTACTTC. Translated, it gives CAISATGISYEQYF.

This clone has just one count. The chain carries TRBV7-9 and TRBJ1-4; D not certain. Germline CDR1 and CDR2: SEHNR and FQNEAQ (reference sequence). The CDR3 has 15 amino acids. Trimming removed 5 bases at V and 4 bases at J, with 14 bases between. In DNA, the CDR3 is TGTGCCAGCAGCCAGAGGTCCGGAAATAATGAAAAACTGTTTTTT. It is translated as CASSQRSGNNEKLFF.

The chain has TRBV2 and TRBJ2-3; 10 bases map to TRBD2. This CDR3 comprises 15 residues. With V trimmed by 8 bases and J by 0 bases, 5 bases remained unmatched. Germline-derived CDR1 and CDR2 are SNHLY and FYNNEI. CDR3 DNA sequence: TGTGCCAGCTGTGGACTAGCGGCCAGCACAGATACGCAGTATTTT. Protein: CASCGLAASTDTQYF.

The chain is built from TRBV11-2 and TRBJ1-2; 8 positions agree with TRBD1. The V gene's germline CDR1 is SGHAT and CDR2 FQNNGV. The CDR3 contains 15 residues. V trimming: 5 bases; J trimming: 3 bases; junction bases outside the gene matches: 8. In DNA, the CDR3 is TGTGCCAGCAGCCCCCTGGACAGGGCTCACTATGGCTACACCTTC. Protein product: CASSPLDRAHYGYTF. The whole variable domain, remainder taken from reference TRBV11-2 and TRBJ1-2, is EAGVAQSPRYKIIEKRQSVAFWCNPISGHATLYWYQQILGQGPKLLIQFQNNGVVDDSQLPKDRFSAERLKGVDSTLKIQPAKLEDSAVYLCASSPLDRAHYGYTFGSGTRLTVV.

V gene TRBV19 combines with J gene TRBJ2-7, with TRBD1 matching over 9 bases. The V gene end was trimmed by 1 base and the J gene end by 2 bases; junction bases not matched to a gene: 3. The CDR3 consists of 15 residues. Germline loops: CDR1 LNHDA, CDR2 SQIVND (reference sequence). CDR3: CASSIADRGTYEQYF. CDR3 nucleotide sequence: TGTGCCAGTAGTATAGCGGACAGGGGCACCTACGAGCAGTACTTC.

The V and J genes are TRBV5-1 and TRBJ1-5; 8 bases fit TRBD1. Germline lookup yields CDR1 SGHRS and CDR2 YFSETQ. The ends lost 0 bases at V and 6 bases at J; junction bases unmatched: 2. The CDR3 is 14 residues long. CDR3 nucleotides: TGCGCCAGCAGCTTGGTAGGACAGGGTCAGCCCCAGCATTTT. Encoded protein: CASSLVGQGQPQHF.

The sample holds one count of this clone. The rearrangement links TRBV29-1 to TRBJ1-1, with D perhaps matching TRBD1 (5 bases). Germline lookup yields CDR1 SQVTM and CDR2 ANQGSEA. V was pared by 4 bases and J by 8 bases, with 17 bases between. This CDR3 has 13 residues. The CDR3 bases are TGCAGCGTTGGACAGACAACGGGCTCAGAAGCTTTCTTT. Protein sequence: CSVGQTTGSEAFF.

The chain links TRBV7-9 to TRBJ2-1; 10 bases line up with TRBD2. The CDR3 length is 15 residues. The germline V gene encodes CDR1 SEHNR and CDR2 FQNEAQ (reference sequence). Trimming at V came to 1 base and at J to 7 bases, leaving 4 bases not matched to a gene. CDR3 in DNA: TGTGCCAGCAGCTTAGGTACTAGCGGGAAGAATGAGCAGTTCTTC. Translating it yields CASSLGTSGKNEQFF.

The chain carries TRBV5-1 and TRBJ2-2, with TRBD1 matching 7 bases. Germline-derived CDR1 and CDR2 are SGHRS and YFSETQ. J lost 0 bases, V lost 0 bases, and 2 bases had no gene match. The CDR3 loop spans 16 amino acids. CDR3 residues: CASSLAGTANTGELFF. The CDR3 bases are TGCGCCAGCAGCTTGGCCGGGACAGCGAACACCGGGGAGCTGTTTTTT.

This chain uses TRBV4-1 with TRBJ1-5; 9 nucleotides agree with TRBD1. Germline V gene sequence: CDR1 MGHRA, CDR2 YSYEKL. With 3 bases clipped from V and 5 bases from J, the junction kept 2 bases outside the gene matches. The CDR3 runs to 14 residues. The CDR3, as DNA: TGCGCCAGCAGCCAGGGACAGGGAGATCAGCCCCAGCATTTT. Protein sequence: CASSQGQGDQPQHF.

The chain's CDR3 is CASSPRTGDNEQFF. DNA of the CDR3: TGTGCCAGCAGCCCACGGACAGGGGACAATGAGCAGTTCTTC. V gene TRBV5-6 combines with J gene TRBJ2-1; TRBD1 matches at 9 bases. This CDR3 comprises 14 residues. J gave up 5 bases and V 4 bases, and 4 bases lay outside the gene matches. CDR1 and CDR2 (germline): SGHDT, YYEEEE.

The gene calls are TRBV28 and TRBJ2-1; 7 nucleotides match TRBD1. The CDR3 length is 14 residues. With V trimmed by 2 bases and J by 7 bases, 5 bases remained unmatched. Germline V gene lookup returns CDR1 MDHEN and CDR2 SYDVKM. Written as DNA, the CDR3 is TGTGCCAGCAGTTTAGGGGGACAGCAGAATGAGCAGTTCTTC. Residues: CASSLGGQQNEQFF.

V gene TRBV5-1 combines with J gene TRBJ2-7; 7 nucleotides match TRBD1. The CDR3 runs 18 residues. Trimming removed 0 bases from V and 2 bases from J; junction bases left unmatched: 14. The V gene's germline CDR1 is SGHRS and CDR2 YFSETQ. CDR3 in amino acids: CASSLGGEWPDRTYEQYF. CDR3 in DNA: TGCGCCAGCAGCTTGGGAGGCGAGTGGCCGGACAGGACCTACGAGCAGTACTTC.

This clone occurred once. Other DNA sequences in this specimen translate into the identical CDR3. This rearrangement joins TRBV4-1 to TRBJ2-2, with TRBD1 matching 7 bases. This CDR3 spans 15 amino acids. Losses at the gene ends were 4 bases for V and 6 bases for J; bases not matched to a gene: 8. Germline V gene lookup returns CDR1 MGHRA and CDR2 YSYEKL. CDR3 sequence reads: CASSPRTGSAGELFF. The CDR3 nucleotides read TGCGCCAGCAGCCCCCGGACAGGATCGGCCGGGGAGCTGTTTTTT.

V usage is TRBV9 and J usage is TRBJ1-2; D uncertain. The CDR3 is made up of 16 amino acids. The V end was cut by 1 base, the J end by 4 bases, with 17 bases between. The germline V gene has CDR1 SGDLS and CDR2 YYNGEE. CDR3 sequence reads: CASSVISPADFYGYTF. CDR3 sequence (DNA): TGTGCCAGCAGCGTAATCTCCCCGGCGGATTTCTATGGCTACACCTTC.

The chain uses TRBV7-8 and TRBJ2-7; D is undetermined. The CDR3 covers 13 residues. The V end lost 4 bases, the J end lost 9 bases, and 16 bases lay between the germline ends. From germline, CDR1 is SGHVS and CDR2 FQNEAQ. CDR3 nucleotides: TGTGCCAGCAGCTCAGGCGATATTACGGGGCAGTACTTC. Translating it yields CASSSGDITGQYF.

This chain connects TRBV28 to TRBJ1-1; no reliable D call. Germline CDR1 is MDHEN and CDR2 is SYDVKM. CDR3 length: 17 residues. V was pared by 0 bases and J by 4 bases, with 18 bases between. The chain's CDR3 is CASSLWGGSGRPTEAFF. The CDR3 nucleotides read TGTGCCAGCAGTTTATGGGGTGGGTCGGGCCGGCCCACTGAAGCTTTCTTT.

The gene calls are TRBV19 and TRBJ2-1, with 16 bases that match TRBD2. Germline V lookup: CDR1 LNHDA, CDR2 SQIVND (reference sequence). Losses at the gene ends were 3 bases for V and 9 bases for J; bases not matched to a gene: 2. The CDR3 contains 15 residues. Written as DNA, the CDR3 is TGTGCCAGTAGTATGGGACTAGCGGGAGGGAGTGAGCAGTTCTTC. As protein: CASSMGLAGGSEQFF.

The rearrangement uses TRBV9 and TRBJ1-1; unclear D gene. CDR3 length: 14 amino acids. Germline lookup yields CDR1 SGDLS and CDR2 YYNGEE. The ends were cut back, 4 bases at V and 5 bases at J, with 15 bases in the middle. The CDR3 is CASSPTSSPTEAFF. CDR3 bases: TGTGCCAGCAGCCCGACTTCCTCCCCAACTGAAGCTTTCTTT.

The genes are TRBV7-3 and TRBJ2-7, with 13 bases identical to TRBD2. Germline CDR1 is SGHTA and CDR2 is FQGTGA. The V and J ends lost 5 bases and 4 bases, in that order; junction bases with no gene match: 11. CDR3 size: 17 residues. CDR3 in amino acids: CASSLRLAGGWGYEQYF. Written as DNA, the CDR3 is TGTGCCAGCAGCCTAAGACTAGCGGGAGGCTGGGGGTACGAGCAGTACTTC.

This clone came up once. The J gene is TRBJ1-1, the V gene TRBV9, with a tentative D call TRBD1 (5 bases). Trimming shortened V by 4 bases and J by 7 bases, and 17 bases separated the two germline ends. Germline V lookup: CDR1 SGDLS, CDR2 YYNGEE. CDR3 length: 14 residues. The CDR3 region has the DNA TGTGCCAGCAGCCCCAGGGCCTCGGGGGGTGAAGCTTTCTTT. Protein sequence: CASSPRASGGEAFF.

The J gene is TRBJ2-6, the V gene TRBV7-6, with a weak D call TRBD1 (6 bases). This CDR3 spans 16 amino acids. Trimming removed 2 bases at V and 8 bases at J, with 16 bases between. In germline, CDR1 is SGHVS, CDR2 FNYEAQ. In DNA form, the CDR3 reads TGTGCCAGCAGCTTAACGGTCGGCAGGGGTTCCAACGTCCTGACTTTC. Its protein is CASSLTVGRGSNVLTF.

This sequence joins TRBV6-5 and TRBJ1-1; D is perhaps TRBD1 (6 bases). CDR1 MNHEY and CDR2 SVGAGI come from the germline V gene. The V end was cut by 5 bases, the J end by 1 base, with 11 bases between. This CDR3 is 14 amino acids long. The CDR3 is CASSRQEGNTEAFF. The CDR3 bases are TGTGCCAGCAGTCGACAGGAGGGGAACACTGAAGCTTTCTTT.